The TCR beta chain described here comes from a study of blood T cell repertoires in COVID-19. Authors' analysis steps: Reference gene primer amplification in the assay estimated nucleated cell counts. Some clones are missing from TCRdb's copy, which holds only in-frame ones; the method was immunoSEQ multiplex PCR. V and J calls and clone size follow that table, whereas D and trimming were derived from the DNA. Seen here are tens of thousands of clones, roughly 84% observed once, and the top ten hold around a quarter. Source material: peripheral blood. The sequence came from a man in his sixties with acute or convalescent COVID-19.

CDR3 in amino acids: CASSLGSNYGYTF. DNA for the CDR3: TGTGCCAGCAGTTTAGGCAGTAACTATGGCTACACCTTC. V is TRBV27 and J is TRBJ1-2; unclear D gene. This CDR3 comprises 13 residues. Trimming removed 2 bases from V and 1 base from J, with 5 bases in between. Germline values: CDR1 MNHEY, CDR2 SMNVEV (reference sequence).